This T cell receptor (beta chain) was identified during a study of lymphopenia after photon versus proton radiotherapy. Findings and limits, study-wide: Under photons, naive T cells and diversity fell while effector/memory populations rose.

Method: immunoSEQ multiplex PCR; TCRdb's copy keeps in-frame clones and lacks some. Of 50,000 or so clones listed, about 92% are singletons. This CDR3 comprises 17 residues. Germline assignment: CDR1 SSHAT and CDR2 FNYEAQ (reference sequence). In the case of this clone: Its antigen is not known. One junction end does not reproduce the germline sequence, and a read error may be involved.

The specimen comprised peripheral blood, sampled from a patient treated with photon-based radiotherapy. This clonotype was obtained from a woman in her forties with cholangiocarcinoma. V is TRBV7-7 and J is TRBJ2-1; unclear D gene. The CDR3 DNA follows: TGTGCTAGCAGCCCTGATTCCCCTGTGAGCTCCTACAATGAGCAGTTCTTC. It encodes CASSPDSPVSSYNEQFF.